This is a list of T cell receptor beta chains from one sample in a study of OX40 agonist ivuxolimab in advanced cancers. Libraries were prepared by immunoSEQ multiplex PCR; TCRdb keeps only in-frame clonotypes and omits some of them. Of approximately 89,000 clones in the sample, about 86% are singletons; the top ten hold roughly 0.71%. This specimen consisted of CD4+ or CD8+ T cells sorted from blood, obtained in a trial of the OX40 agonist ivuxolimab. Source of these receptors: an adult with an advanced solid tumor such as melanoma, head and neck, liver or kidney cancer. Each CDR3 is given with its conserved first and last residue. A D gene is named only where the DNA matches it firmly. Clone size is shown for a subset of rows, as once, few, many or a class of expanded clone.

clone_size	d_call	v_call	j_call	cdr3_nt	cdr3_aa
once	TRBD2	TRBV5-4	TRBJ2-3	TGTGCCAGCAGCTTGGGGACTAGCAGAAACACAGATACGCAGTATTTT	CASSLGTSRNTDTQYF
.	.	TRBV19	TRBJ1-2	TGTGCCAGTAGTTGGGGGGCAGGAGGCTACACCTTC	CASSWGAGGYTF
.	TRBD2	TRBV11-2	TRBJ2-7	TGTGCCAGCAGCCCTAGGGGGACTAGCGGGAGTTCTCCCTACGAGCAGTACTTC	CASSPRGTSGSSPYEQYF
.	TRBD1	TRBV7-9	TRBJ1-1	TGTGCCAGCAGCTCGACAGGGGGCGAGATCTTAGTAAGGACTGAAGCTTTCTTT	CASSSTGGEILVRTEAFF
.	TRBD1	TRBV7-8	TRBJ2-3	TGTGCCAGCAGCTTACGCCCGACAGGGGTCACAGATACGCAGTATTTT	CASSLRPTGVTDTQYF
.	.	TRBV5-1	TRBJ2-1	TGCGCCAGCAGCTTGGGAAGCTCCTACAATGAGCAGTTCTTC	CASSLGSSYNEQFF
.	.	TRBV7-9	TRBJ1-1	TGTGCCAGCACATACGACCGGAACACTGAAGCTTTCTTT	CASTYDRNTEAFF
.	.	TRBV29-1	TRBJ2-7	TGCAGCGCAGGGACCGCGAGCTCCTACGAGCAGTACTTC	CSAGTASSYEQYF
.	TRBD1	TRBV2	TRBJ1-6	TGTGCCAGCAGTGTACCGGGACAGGGTAATTCACCCCTCCACTTT	CASSVPGQGNSPLHF
.	.	TRBV7-2	TRBJ2-7	TGTGCCAGCGGGGGACACCCCTACGAGCAGTACTTC	CASGGHPYEQYF
once	.	TRBV28	TRBJ2-6	TGTGCCAGCATGATCTCTGGGGCCAACGTCCTGACTTTC	CASMISGANVLTF
few	.	TRBV19	TRBJ2-5	TGTGCCAGTAGTATAGCCGAGACCCAGTACTTC	CASSIAETQYF
.	.	TRBV6-5	TRBJ1-3	TGTGCCAGCAGTTATTCCGGGGCTGGAAACACCATATATTTT	CASSYSGAGNTIYF
.	TRBD1	TRBV7-8	TRBJ1-3	TGTGCCAGCGGGTCCCGGGACAGGGTTGGATCAGGAAACACCATATATTTT	CASGSRDRVGSGNTIYF
.	TRBD2	TRBV11-2	TRBJ2-5	TGTGCCAGCAGCAGGAGAGGACTAGCGGAACAACAAGAGACCCAGTACTTC	CASSRRGLAEQQETQYF
.	TRBD2	TRBV4-3	TRBJ2-3	TGCGCCAGCAGCCAAGAACTGGCCGGCCGGACTAGCGGGAGGGCCATGACAGATACGCAGTATTTT	CASSQELAGRTSGRAMTDTQYF
few	.	TRBV15	TRBJ2-7	TGTGCCACCAGCAGAGGCCTAACCAGCAGCTACGAGCAGTACTTC	CATSRGLTSSYEQYF
.	.	TRBV23-1	TRBJ2-5	TGCGCCAGCCCTCAGGGGGGGGAAGAGACCCAGTACTTC	CASPQGGEETQYF
.	.	TRBV19	TRBJ2-3	TGTGCCAGTCTACCTCGGGCCAGTCCCCGGACAGATACGCAGTATTTT	CASLPRASPRTDTQYF
.	TRBD2	TRBV18	TRBJ2-7	TGTGCCAGCTCACCGGGTAGCGGGATTTTCGAGCAGTACTTC	CASSPGSGIFEQYF
.	.	TRBV21-1	TRBJ2-7	TGTGCCAGCAGCAAGCAGGGTTACGAGCAGTACTTC	CASSKQGYEQYF
.	.	TRBV11-2	TRBJ2-3	TGTGCCAGCAGCTGGACTTTAAGCCCTCCCACAGATACGCAGTATTTT	CASSWTLSPPTDTQYF
.	.	TRBV7-9	TRBJ2-2	TGTGCCAGCGCCCTCCAAGGAGGGGGTGCCGGGGAGCTGTTTTTT	CASALQGGGAGELFF
.	TRBD1	TRBV4-2	TRBJ2-5	TGTGCCAGCAGCCAAAACTCGCAGGGGGCCATTCGGGAGACCCAGTACTTC	CASSQNSQGAIRETQYF
.	.	TRBV19	TRBJ1-4	TGTGCCAGTAGTCCCCGTGAGCATGAAAAACTGTTTTTT	CASSPREHEKLFF
.	.	TRBV19	TRBJ2-1	TGTGCCACCTCCCCGGGGAGCTACAATGAGCAGTTCTTC	CATSPGSYNEQFF
.	.	TRBV28	TRBJ1-5	TGTGCCACCGCGGCGCGGGCGTGGGACAATCAGCCCCAGCATTTT	CATAARAWDNQPQHF
.	TRBD2	TRBV5-1	TRBJ2-1	TGCGCCAGCAGTTTGACTAGCGGGAGGGCCAGCTCCTACAATGAGCAGTTCTTC	CASSLTSGRASSYNEQFF
.	.	TRBV29-1	TRBJ2-3	TGCAGCGTTGAGGGCCAACGAAGGGATACGCAGTATTTT	CSVEGQRRDTQYF
.	.	TRBV28	TRBJ1-2	TGTGCCAGCAGTTTGGAGGGAACACTCTATGGCTACACCTTC	CASSLEGTLYGYTF
.	.	TRBV10-1	TRBJ2-5	TGCGCCAGCAGTGAGTCGGTAAGAGGGGAGACCCAGTACTTC	CASSESVRGETQYF
.	.	TRBV15	TRBJ2-3	TGTGCCACCAGCAGGGGATCGATTACAGATACGCAGTATTTT	CATSRGSITDTQYF
.	TRBD1	TRBV6-5	TRBJ1-5	TGTGCCAGCAGTTACTCGGACAGGGGCAATCAGCCCCAGCATTTT	CASSYSDRGNQPQHF
once	.	TRBV11-2	TRBJ2-7	TGTGCCAGCTCCTCAACATGGGTTATTTACGAGCAGTACTTC	CASSSTWVIYEQYF
few	TRBD2	TRBV2	TRBJ2-3	TGTGCCAGCAGTGAAAGTCTAGCGGGAGATACGCAGTATTTT	CASSESLAGDTQYF
once	TRBD1	TRBV11-3	TRBJ2-1	TGTGCCAGCAGCCACCCGGACAGGGGATCCGAGCAGTTCTTC	CASSHPDRGSEQFF
.	.	TRBV21-1	TRBJ1-2	TGTGCCAGCAGCAGAAGGGGATCCAACTATGGCTACACCTTC	CASSRRGSNYGYTF
.	TRBD1	TRBV19	TRBJ2-7	TGTGCCAGTAGTATCGACAGGGTAGGCGAGCAGTACTTC	CASSIDRVGEQYF
.	.	TRBV10-3	TRBJ1-2	TGTGCCATCAGTGAGTCCGGCCCCTGGGGCTATGGCTACACCTTC	CAISESGPWGYGYTF
.	TRBD1	TRBV7-2	TRBJ1-2	TGTGCCAGCAGCACCAGGGGGTCGGGGTATGGCTACACCTTC	CASSTRGSGYGYTF
.	TRBD1	TRBV2	TRBJ1-6	TGTGCCAGCAGTGCCCTCCAGGGGGCTGATTCACCCCTCCACTTT	CASSALQGADSPLHF
.	TRBD1	TRBV28	TRBJ2-5	TGTGCCAGCAGGAGTTTTCAGGGGGTGCCGTACTTC	CASRSFQGVPYF
.	.	TRBV25-1	TRBJ2-5	TGTGCCAGCAAAGGGGGGGGAGAGACCCAGTACTTC	CASKGGGETQYF
few	TRBD2	TRBV2	TRBJ2-5	TGTGCCAGCAGTGAAGGTCAGGCCTGGGAGGGGACCCAGTACTTC	CASSEGQAWEGTQYF
.	TRBD2	TRBV9	TRBJ2-3	TGTGCCAGCAGCGTGATGGCGGGAGGGCCAGGAACGCAGTATTTT	CASSVMAGGPGTQYF
.	TRBD1	TRBV18	TRBJ2-7	TGTGCCAGCTCACCAACAGGGGACGAGCAGTACTTC	CASSPTGDEQYF
.	TRBD1	TRBV28	TRBJ1-2	TGTGCCAGCTCCAGGGGGAACTATGGCTACACCTTC	CASSRGNYGYTF
.	.	TRBV18	TRBJ1-1	TGTGCCAGCTCACGGGCACGCATGAACACTGAAGCTTTCTTT	CASSRARMNTEAFF
few	.	TRBV2	TRBJ1-5	TGTGCCAGCATCGGCGACATCAATCAGCCCCAGCATTTT	CASIGDINQPQHF
.	.	TRBV18	TRBJ2-2	TGTGCCAGCTCACCTCCCGTCAGAACAAACACCGGGGAGCTGTTTTTT	CASSPPVRTNTGELFF
.	.	TRBV6-5	TRBJ2-3	TGTGCCAGCAGTTACCGTACATCAGGGGATACGCAGTATTTT	CASSYRTSGDTQYF
once	.	TRBV7-3	TRBJ2-7	TGTGCCAGCAGCTTAGAAAGGGGTCACGAGCAGTACTTC	CASSLERGHEQYF
.	TRBD2	TRBV6-5	TRBJ2-7	TGTGCCAGCATTAGGGCTAGCGGGGGCGGCGAGCAGTACTTC	CASIRASGGGEQYF